Below are 27 T cell receptor beta chains sequenced from a single sample in a study of OX40 agonist ivuxolimab in advanced cancers. This table comes from immunoSEQ multiplex PCR, and its TCRdb copy is limited to in-frame clones, with some not included. The sample has some 150,000 clones, around 93% seen once. This specimen was CD4+ or CD8+ T cells sorted from blood, taken in a trial of the OX40 agonist ivuxolimab. These receptors all come from an adult with an advanced solid tumor such as melanoma, head and neck, liver or kidney cancer.

V gene TRBV5-1 combines with J gene TRBJ2-5; perhaps D is TRBD1 or TRBD2 (7 bases each). V was pared by 4 bases and J by 4 bases, with 17 bases between. The germline V gene has CDR1 SGHRS and CDR2 YFSETQ. CDR3 size: 15 residues. CDR3 amino acids: CASSPGAGGAETQYF. The DNA for the CDR3 is TGCGCCAGCAGCCCCGGGGCAGGGGGGGCAGAGACCCAGTACTTC. Full variable domain (remainder filled in from reference TRBV5-1 and TRBJ2-5): KAGVTQTPRYLIKTRGQQVTLSCSPISGHRSVSWYQQTPGQGLQFLFEYFSETQRNKGNFPGRFSGRQFSNSRSEMNVSTLELGDSALYLCASSPGAGGAETQYFGPGTRLLVL.

This clone was counted only a few times. Its ends do not fully match the called genes, so a read error is possible. This sequence joins TRBV30 and TRBJ1-1; the D is unclear. This CDR3 is built from 13 residues. Germline V CDR1 and CDR2: GTSNPN, SVGIG (reference sequence). The chain's CDR3 is CAWSARMNTKAFF. The CDR3 DNA sequence: TGTGCCTGGAGTGCCCGTATGAACACTAAAGCTTTCTTT.

CDR3 in amino acids: CASIKGQGNSYEQYF. The CDR3 nucleotides are TGTGCCAGCATAAAGGGGCAGGGGAACTCCTACGAGCAGTACTTC. The rearrangement uses TRBV6-5 and TRBJ2-7, with TRBD1 as a possible D gene (6 bases). The CDR3 extends over 15 amino acids. Germline CDR1 and CDR2: MNHEY and SVGAGI. Trimming stripped 7 bases from V and 0 bases from J, with 16 bases between.

In regard to this clone: Compared with germline, one end of the junction differs, possibly owing to a read error. The chain joins TRBV6-1 to TRBJ2-5; 10 bases are a match to TRBD1. The CDR3 consists of 17 residues. Per germline, CDR1 MNHNS and CDR2 SASEGT. The CDR3 sequence is CAISESTGQGNLKTQYF. Written as DNA, the CDR3 is TGTGCCATCAGTGAGTCAACGGGACAGGGGAACTTGAAGACCCAGTACTTC.

This chain uses TRBV9 with TRBJ1-2; 7 bases align to TRBD1. The CDR3 length is 17 residues. Germline loops: CDR1 SGDLS, CDR2 YYNGEE. The J segment lost 2 bases and the V segment lost 4 bases, leaving 14 bases of the junction unmatched. The CDR3 loop is CASSFSPRTGRNYGYTF. The CDR3 nucleotides read TGTGCCAGCAGCTTCAGCCCCCGGACAGGCAGAAACTATGGCTACACCTTC. The whole variable domain, remainder taken from reference TRBV9 and TRBJ1-2, is DSGVTQTPKHLITATGQRVTLRCSPRSGDLSVYWYQQSLDQGLQFLIQYYNGEERAKGNILERFSAQQFPDLHSELNLSSLELGDSALYFCASSFSPRTGRNYGYTFGSGTRLTVV.

The chain couples TRBV10-3 to TRBJ2-2; 14 bases agree with TRBD2. With V trimmed by 6 bases and J by 4 bases, 1 base remained unmatched. The CDR3 is made up of 15 amino acids. Germline V gene data show CDR1 as ENHRY and CDR2 as SYGVKD. The CDR3 reads CAIRGTSGSTGELFF. As DNA, the CDR3 is TGTGCCATCAGGGGGACTAGCGGGAGCACCGGGGAGCTGTTTTTT.

CDR3 in amino acids: CASSPRQHNSPLHF. The CDR3 DNA follows: TGCGCCAGCAGCCCCAGACAGCATAATTCACCCCTCCACTTT. This chain connects TRBV4-3 to TRBJ1-6; possibly TRBD1 for D (5 bases). CDR3 size: 14 residues. The germline V gene encodes CDR1 LGHNA and CDR2 YSLEER. V lost 4 bases and J lost 5, with 9 bases in between.

In this sample, this clone turned up a few times. The rearrangement joins TRBV6-5 to TRBJ1-5; D remains unclear. The CDR3 extends over 13 amino acids. Germline loops: CDR1 MNHEY, CDR2 SVGAGI. Trimming cost V 6 bases and J 5 bases, with 11 bases left between them. CDR3 region: CASSRGWDQPQHF. In DNA form, the CDR3 reads TGTGCCAGCAGCCGGGGTTGGGATCAGCCCCAGCATTTT.

The rearrangement joins TRBV18 to TRBJ2-5; no firm D call. Germline CDR1 KGHSH, CDR2 LQKENI. CDR3 length: 12 residues. The V end lost 4 bases, the J end lost 1 base, and 4 bases lay between the germline ends. CDR3 nucleotides: TGTGCCAGCTCACACCTCCAAGAGACCCAGTACTTC. Protein sequence: CASSHLQETQYF.

This chain connects TRBV18 to TRBJ1-2; no clear D. With 2 bases removed from V and 6 bases from J, the gap between germline ends came to 10 bases. From germline, CDR1 is KGHSH and CDR2 LQKENI. CDR3 length: 13 residues. The CDR3 sequence is CASSPNRRDGYTF. The DNA for the CDR3 is TGTGCCAGCTCACCAAATCGTCGCGATGGCTACACCTTC. Based on the CDR3 plus reference TRBV18 and TRBJ1-2, the full variable domain is NAGVMQNPRHLVRRRGQEARLRCSPMKGHSHVYWYRQLPEEGLKFMVYLQKENIIDESGMPKERFSAEFPKEGPSILRIQQVVRGDSAAYFCASSPNRRDGYTFGSGTRLTVV.

As DNA, the CDR3 is TGCGCCAGCAGCAATACCGGGACTAGCGGAGCAAAGTTCTTC. Protein: CASSNTGTSGAKFF. The chain uses TRBV5-1 and TRBJ2-1; TRBD2 agrees at 11 bases. Germline CDR1 is SGHRS and CDR2 is YFSETQ. The CDR3 runs 14 residues. After removal of 4 bases from V and 14 bases from J, the junction contained 11 bases not matched to a gene.

The V call is TRBV5-1, the J call TRBJ1-4; TRBD1 is a possible D gene (6 bases). The CDR3 consists of 15 residues. CDR1 is SGHRS, CDR2 YFSETQ, per germline. Trimming pared 4 bases from V and 4 bases from J, leaving 14 bases between. The CDR3 protein is CASSPDRNYNEKLFF. Here the CDR3 DNA reads TGCGCCAGCAGCCCTGACAGGAACTATAATGAAAAACTGTTTTTT.

In this sample, this clone turned up once. The chain is built from TRBV7-2 and TRBJ2-7, with 8 positions matching TRBD2. The CDR3 spans 15 residues. With 8 bases clipped from V and 4 bases from J, the junction kept 13 bases outside the gene matches. Germline V gives CDR1 SGHTA, CDR2 FQGNSA. The CDR3 here is CASGLAGPQGYEQYF. CDR3 nucleotides: TGTGCCAGCGGGTTAGCGGGGCCCCAGGGGTACGAGCAGTACTTC.

This chain uses TRBV19 with TRBJ2-7; D is perhaps TRBD1 (6 bases). V lost 4 bases and J 5 bases, leaving 12 bases between the germline ends. Germline V gives CDR1 LNHDA, CDR2 SQIVND (reference sequence). The CDR3 loop spans 13 amino acids. The CDR3 spells CASSTRGRDEQYF. The CDR3, as DNA: TGTGCCAGTAGTACCAGGGGAAGGGACGAGCAGTACTTC.

The V call is TRBV7-9, the J call TRBJ2-7, with a weak D call TRBD2 (7 bases). V lost 5 bases, J lost 5 bases, and 19 bases lay in between. Germline CDR1 is SEHNR and CDR2 is FQNEAQ (reference sequence). This CDR3 contains 15 residues. CDR3 nucleotides: TGTGCCAGCAGCACCGTGGGGGGGCGCGCTAACGAGCAGTACTTC. Amino acids: CASSTVGGRANEQYF.

The chain combines TRBV5-6 with TRBJ2-3; D gene uncertain. Germline assignment: CDR1 SGHDT and CDR2 YYEEEE. V was clipped by 0 bases and J by 0 bases, with 8 bases between them. The CDR3 has 15 residues. The CDR3 here is CASSLVYVSTDTQYF. The DNA of the CDR3 is TGTGCCAGCAGCTTGGTTTACGTGAGCACAGATACGCAGTATTTT.

This sequence joins TRBV28 and TRBJ1-4; D might be TRBD1 (6 bases). CDR3 length: 14 amino acids. V was cut by 10 bases and J by 7 bases, with 19 bases left in between. Per the germline V gene, CDR1 is MDHEN and CDR2 is SYDVKM. The CDR3 here is CAIEQGKLGEKLFF. The CDR3 coding sequence is TGTGCCATAGAACAGGGAAAATTGGGTGAAAAACTGTTTTTT.

The chain joins TRBV5-1 to TRBJ2-5; D not resolved. V dropped 3 bases and J dropped 7 bases, with 13 bases sitting between them. The CDR3 has 13 residues. The V gene's germline CDR1 is SGHRS and CDR2 YFSETQ. The CDR3 sequence is CASSWGPLGTQYF. CDR3 DNA sequence: TGCGCCAGCAGCTGGGGTCCTCTAGGGACCCAGTACTTC.

The chain is built from TRBV5-4 and TRBJ1-1; 10 bases align to TRBD1. The CDR3 totals 15 residues. CDR1 is SGHNT, CDR2 YYREEE, per germline (reference sequence). Unmatched junction bases numbered 7, after V lost 4 bases and J lost 4 bases. The CDR3 DNA sequence: TGTGCCAGCAGCCCCCGACAGGGGGCGGGCACTGAAGCTTTCTTT. Encoded protein: CASSPRQGAGTEAFF.

This chain links TRBV15 with TRBJ2-3; D remains unclear. Germline V gene data show CDR1 as LNHNV and CDR2 as YYDKDF (reference sequence). This CDR3 comprises 13 residues. V was cut by 3 bases and J by 7 bases, with 11 bases left in between. CDR3 sequence reads: CATSSFLPNTQYF. CDR3 bases: TGTGCCACCAGCAGCTTCCTCCCCAATACGCAGTATTTT.

This clone has only one observation. The rearrangement joins TRBV6-4 to TRBJ1-4; TRBD1 is a possible D gene (6 bases). CDR3 length equals 15 residues. V was cut by 6 bases and J by 8 bases, with 19 bases left in between. Germline values: CDR1 MRHNA, CDR2 SNTAGT. The chain's CDR3 is CASRLQGGLGEKLFF. The CDR3 DNA follows: TGTGCCAGCAGACTCCAAGGGGGGTTGGGGGAAAAACTGTTTTTT.

The chain has TRBV7-9 and TRBJ1-4, with TRBD1 matching over 11 bases. Unmatched junction bases numbered 1, after V lost 2 bases and J lost 8 bases. The CDR3 consists of 14 residues. CDR1 is SEHNR, CDR2 FQNEAQ, per germline (reference sequence). This CDR3 reads CASSLRDRGEKLFF. The CDR3 DNA follows: TGTGCCAGCAGCTTAAGGGACAGGGGGGAAAAACTGTTTTTT.

This sequence joins TRBV7-2 and TRBJ2-2; 7 bases line up with TRBD2. Germline V lookup: CDR1 SGHTA, CDR2 FQGNSA. This CDR3 comprises 17 residues. V lost 4 bases, J lost 6 bases, and 14 bases stayed unmatched. CDR3 nucleotides: TGTGCCAGCAGCTCATACCACGGGCAGGGAGGGCCCGGGGAGCTGTTTTTT. As protein: CASSSYHGQGGPGELFF. The full variable domain, with the rest looked up from reference TRBV7-2 and TRBJ2-2, is GAGVSQSPSNKVTEKGKDVELRCDPISGHTALYWYRQSLGQGLEFLIYFQGNSAPDKSGLPSDRFSAERTGGSVSTLTIQRTQQEDSAVYLCASSSYHGQGGPGELFFGEGSRLTVL.

The sample holds one count of this clone. The CDR3: CASSYTHQPTGGDTEAFF. In DNA, the CDR3 is TGCGCCAGCAGCTACACCCATCAGCCGACAGGGGGGGACACTGAAGCTTTCTTT. The chain links TRBV5-1 to TRBJ1-1; 9 nucleotides line up with TRBD1. V was pared by 3 bases and J by 3 bases, with 15 bases of the junction left unmatched. Germline V lookup: CDR1 SGHRS, CDR2 YFSETQ. The CDR3 extends over 18 amino acids.

This rearrangement joins TRBV7-2 to TRBJ1-2; 11 nucleotides line up with TRBD1. The length of the CDR3 is 16 residues. The V segment lost 5 bases and the J segment 5 bases; nucleotides outside the gene matches: 10. CDR1 and CDR2 from the germline V gene are SGHTA and FQGNSA. The CDR3 region is CASSHIRTGGLYGYTF. The CDR3 nucleotides read TGTGCCAGCAGCCATATTCGGACAGGGGGCTTGTATGGCTACACCTTC.

The chain uses TRBV7-2 and TRBJ2-3, with 8 bases identical to TRBD1. The J segment lost 5 bases and the V segment lost 4 bases, leaving 11 bases of the junction unmatched. The CDR3 runs to 16 residues. CDR1 and CDR2 from the germline V gene are SGHTA and FQGNSA. CDR3: CASSSQGGRGLDTQYF. CDR3 bases: TGTGCCAGCAGCTCCCAGGGGGGCAGGGGGCTAGATACGCAGTATTTT.

This clone came up a few times. V gene TRBV5-1 combines with J gene TRBJ2-7, with D perhaps TRBD1 (7 bases). This CDR3 spans 16 amino acids. Looked up from germline, CDR1 is SGHRS and CDR2 is YFSETQ. The germline V and J ends were trimmed by 0 bases and 5 bases, with 18 bases remaining between them. The CDR3 sequence: CASSLGGQGGPDEQYF. DNA of the CDR3: TGCGCCAGCAGCTTGGGGGGCCAGGGGGGCCCGGACGAGCAGTACTTC.